This record covers a single T cell receptor (beta chain). Its target is not known. These data belong to a study of cytomegalovirus exposure and HLA in healthy donors. Study observations and caveats: Confirmation in vitro established that three CMV-associated chains were specific for CMV antigens.

V lost 3 bases to trimming and J lost 8 bases, with 13 bases between them. This CDR3 spans 13 amino acids. From germline, CDR1 is LGHNT and CDR2 FRNRAP. The table came from immunoSEQ multiplex PCR; TCRdb's copy has only in-frame clones and leaves some out. The table has approximately 260,000 clones, 70% to 90% seen once; the top ten hold roughly 1.2%. The specimen sequenced was PBMCs. The chain combines TRBV12-5 with TRBJ1-2; D might be TRBD1 (6 bases). The source is a woman younger than 45 in good health and CMV-seropositive. CDR3 sequence reads: CASGLGTPTGYTF. The CDR3 DNA reads TGTGCTAGTGGTTTAGGGACACCCACCGGCTACACCTTC.